The source of this T cell receptor beta chain is a study of shared clonotypes between healthy human individuals. Study findings and constraints: Donors were few, which limited the genetic and exposure-history diversity represented.

V dropped 2 bases and J dropped 4; count of bases not matched to a gene: 14. The germline CDR1 and CDR2 sequences are SGHRS and YFSETQ. The CDR3 contains 17 residues. As for this clone: Antigen: not known.

The authors ran the assay at deep level. DNA from unsorted PBMC was sequenced on ten immunoSEQ deep assay plates. Using immunoSEQ multiplex PCR, the repertoire was profiled, and TCRdb retains in-frame clones only, with some absent. Of about 460,000 clones in the sample, roughly four fifths were seen once. Sequenced input: PBMCs. This TCR came from a woman in her forties in good health. Some clones in this sample may be carry-over from other donors' samples. V usage is TRBV5-1 and J usage is TRBJ2-5; TRBD2 aligns across 7 bases. CDR3 in DNA: TGCGCCAGCAGCTTACGGTGGAGGCGGGAGCGAGGAGAGACCCAGTACTTC. It translates to CASSLRWRRERGETQYF.